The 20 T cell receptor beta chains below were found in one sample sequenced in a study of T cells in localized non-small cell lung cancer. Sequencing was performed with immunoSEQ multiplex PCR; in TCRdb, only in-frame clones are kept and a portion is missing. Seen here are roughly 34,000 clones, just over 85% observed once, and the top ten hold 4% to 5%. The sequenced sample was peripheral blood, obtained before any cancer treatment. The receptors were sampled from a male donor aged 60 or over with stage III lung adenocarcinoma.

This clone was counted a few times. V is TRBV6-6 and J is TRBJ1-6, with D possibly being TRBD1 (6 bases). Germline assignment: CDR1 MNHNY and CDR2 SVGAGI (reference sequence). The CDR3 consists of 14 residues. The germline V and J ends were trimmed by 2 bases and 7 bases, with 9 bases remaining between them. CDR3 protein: CASSYGGGNSPLHF. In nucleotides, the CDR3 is TGTGCCAGCAGTTACGGAGGGGGGAATTCACCCCTCCACTTT.

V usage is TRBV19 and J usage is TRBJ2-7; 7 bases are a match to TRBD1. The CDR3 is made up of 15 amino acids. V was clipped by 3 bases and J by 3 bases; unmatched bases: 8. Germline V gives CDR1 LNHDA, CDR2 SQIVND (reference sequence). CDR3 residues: CASSIGASGGYEQYF. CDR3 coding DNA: TGTGCCAGTAGTATTGGGGCGTCAGGGGGCTACGAGCAGTACTTC. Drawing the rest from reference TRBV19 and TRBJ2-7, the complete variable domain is DGGITQSPKYLFRKEGQNVTLSCEQNLNHDAMYWYRQDPGQGLRLIYYSQIVNDFQKGDIAEGYSVSREKKESFPLTVTSAQKNPTAFYLCASSIGASGGYEQYFGPGTRLTVT.

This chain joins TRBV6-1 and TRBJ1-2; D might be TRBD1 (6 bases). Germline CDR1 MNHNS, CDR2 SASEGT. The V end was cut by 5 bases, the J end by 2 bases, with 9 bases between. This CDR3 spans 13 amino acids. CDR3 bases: TGTGCCAGCAGTAGGACAGAAAACTATGGCTACACCTTC. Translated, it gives CASSRTENYGYTF.

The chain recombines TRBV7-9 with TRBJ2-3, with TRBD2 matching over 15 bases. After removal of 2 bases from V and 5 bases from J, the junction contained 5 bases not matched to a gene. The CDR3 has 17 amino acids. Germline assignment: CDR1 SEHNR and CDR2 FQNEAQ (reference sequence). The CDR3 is CASSLRAGLAGGDTQYF. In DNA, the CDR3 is TGTGCCAGCAGCTTAAGGGCGGGACTAGCGGGAGGAGATACGCAGTATTTT.

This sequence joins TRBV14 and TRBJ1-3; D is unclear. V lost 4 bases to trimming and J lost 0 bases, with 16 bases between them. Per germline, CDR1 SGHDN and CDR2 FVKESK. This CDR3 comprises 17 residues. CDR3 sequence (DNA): TGTGCCAGCAGCCCCCGGGTAATCCCTCGCTCTGGAAACACCATATATTTT. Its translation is CASSPRVIPRSGNTIYF.

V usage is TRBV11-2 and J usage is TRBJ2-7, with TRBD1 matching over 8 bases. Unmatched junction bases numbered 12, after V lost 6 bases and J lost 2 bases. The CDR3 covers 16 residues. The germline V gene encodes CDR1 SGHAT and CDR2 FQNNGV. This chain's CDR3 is CASSYIGRTGTYEQYF. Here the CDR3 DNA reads TGTGCCAGCAGTTATATAGGGCGGACAGGGACCTACGAGCAGTACTTC.

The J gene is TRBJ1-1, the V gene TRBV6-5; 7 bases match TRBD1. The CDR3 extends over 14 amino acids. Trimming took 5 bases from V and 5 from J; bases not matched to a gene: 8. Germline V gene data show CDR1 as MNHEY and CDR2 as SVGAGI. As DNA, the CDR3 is TGTGCCAGCAGTGTAACAGGGGATAGGACTGAAGCTTTCTTT. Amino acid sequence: CASSVTGDRTEAFF.

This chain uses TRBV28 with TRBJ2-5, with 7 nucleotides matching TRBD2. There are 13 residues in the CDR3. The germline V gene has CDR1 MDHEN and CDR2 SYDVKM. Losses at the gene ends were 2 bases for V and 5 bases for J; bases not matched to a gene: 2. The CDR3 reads CASSLAGAETQYF. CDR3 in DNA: TGTGCCAGCAGTTTAGCGGGAGCGGAGACCCAGTACTTC.

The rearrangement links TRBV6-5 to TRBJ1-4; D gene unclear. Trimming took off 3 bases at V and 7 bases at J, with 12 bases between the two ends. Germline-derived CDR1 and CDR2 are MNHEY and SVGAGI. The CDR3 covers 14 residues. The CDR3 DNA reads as TGTGCCAGCAGTTATAAGGGAGAGGGTGAAAAACTGTTTTTT. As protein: CASSYKGEGEKLFF.

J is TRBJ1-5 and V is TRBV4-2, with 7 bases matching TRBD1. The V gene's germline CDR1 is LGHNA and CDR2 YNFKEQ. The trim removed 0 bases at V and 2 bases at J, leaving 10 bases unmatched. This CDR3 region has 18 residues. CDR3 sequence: CASSQDTGAASGNQPQHF. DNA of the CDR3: TGTGCCAGCAGCCAAGATACAGGGGCGGCGTCGGGCAATCAGCCCCAGCATTTT.

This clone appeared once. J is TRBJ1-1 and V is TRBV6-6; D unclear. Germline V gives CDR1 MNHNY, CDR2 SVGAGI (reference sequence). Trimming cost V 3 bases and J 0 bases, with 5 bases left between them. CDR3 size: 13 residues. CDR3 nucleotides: TGTGCCAGCAGTTATGTAGTGAACACTGAAGCTTTCTTT. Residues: CASSYVVNTEAFF.

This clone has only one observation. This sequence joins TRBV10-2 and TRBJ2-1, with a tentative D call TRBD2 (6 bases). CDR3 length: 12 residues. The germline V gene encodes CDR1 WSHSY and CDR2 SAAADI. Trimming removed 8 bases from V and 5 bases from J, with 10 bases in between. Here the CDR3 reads CASYPGDNEQFF. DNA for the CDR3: TGCGCCAGCTACCCGGGGGACAATGAGCAGTTCTTC.

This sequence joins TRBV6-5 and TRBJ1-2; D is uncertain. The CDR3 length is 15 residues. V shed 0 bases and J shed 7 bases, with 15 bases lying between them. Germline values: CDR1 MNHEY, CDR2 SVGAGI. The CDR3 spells CASSYSESVGGGYTF. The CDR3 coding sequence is TGTGCCAGCAGTTACTCAGAGTCCGTGGGTGGTGGCTACACCTTC.

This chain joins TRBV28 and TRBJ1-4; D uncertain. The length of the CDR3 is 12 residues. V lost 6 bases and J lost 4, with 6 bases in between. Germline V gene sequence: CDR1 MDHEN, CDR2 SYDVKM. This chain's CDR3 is CASRDYNEKLFF. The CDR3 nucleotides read TGTGCCAGCAGAGATTATAATGAAAAACTGTTTTTT.

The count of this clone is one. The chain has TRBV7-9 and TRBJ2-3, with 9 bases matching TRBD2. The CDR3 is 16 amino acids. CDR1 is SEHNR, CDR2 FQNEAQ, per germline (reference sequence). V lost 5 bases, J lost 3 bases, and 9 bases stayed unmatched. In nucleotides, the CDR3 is TGTGCCAGCAGCCTACGCGGGGGGGCGGGAACAGATACGCAGTATTTT. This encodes CASSLRGGAGTDTQYF.

The CDR3 loop is CASRSVSEGIYGYTF. Written as DNA, the CDR3 is TGTGCCAGCAGGTCCGTTTCGGAAGGCATCTATGGCTACACCTTC. This chain uses TRBV6-5 with TRBJ1-2; unclear D gene. The CDR3 is 15 amino acids. V dropped 6 bases and J dropped 4 bases, with 18 bases sitting between them. Germline loops: CDR1 MNHEY, CDR2 SVGAGI.

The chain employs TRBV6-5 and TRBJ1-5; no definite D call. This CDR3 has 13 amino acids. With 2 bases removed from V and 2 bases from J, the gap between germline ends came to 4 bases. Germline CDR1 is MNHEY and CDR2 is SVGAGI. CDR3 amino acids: CASSYDGNQPQHF. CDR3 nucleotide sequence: TGTGCCAGCAGTTACGATGGCAATCAGCCCCAGCATTTT.

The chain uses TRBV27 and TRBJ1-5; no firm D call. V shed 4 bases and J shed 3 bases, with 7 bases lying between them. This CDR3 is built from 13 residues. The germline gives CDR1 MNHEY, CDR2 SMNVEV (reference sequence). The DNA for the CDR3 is TGTGCCAGCAGTTGGACGGTCAATCAGCCCCAGCATTTT. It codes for CASSWTVNQPQHF.

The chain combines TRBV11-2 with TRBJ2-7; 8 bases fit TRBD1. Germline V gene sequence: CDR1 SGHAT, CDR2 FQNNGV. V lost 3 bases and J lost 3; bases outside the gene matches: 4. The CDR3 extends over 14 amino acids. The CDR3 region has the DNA TGTGCCAGCAGCTTTACAGGGGGGCTCTACGAGCAGTACTTC. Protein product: CASSFTGGLYEQYF.

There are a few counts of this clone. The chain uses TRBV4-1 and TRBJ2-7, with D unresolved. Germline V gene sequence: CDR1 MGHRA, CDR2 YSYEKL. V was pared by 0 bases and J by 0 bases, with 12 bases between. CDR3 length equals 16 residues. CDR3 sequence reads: CASSQDRTTPSYEQYF. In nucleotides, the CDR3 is TGCGCCAGCAGCCAAGATCGGACGACACCCTCCTACGAGCAGTACTTC.